Listed below are T cell receptor beta chains from one sample, sequenced in a study of response to subunit inactivated influenza vaccine. Each CDR3 protein is one row after TCRdb ran MiXCR on the RT-PCR reads. This table holds more than 700,000 distinct CDR3 sequences, 21% found once. The source was PBMCs from blood, collected around 5 days after vaccination. All receptors come from a man between 50 and 59 years old who received an inactivated influenza vaccine. The CDR3 runs from the conserved cysteine through the conserved F or W. Each record gives: clone size, V gene, D gene, J gene, CDR3 protein, CDR3 DNA. A D gene is named only where the DNA matches it firmly. Only some rows state a clone size, as once, few, many or a class for expanded clones.

size: .
V: TRBV24-1
D: TRBD1
J: TRBJ2-5
CDR3: CATSGTGGGETQYF
DNA: TGTGCCACCAGCGGGACAGGGGGTGGAGAGACCCAGTACTTC

size: .
V: TRBV5-1
D: TRBD1
J: TRBJ2-1
CDR3: CASSRGTGEREQFF
DNA: TGCGCCAGCAGTCGGGGGACAGGGGAGAGAGAGCAGTTCTTC

size: .
V: TRBV12-3/TRBV12-4
D: .
J: TRBJ1-5
CDR3: CASSFEGRGNQPQHF
DNA: TGTGCCAGCAGTTTCGAAGGGAGGGGCAATCAGCCCCAGCATTTT

size: few
V: TRBV20-1
D: .
J: TRBJ2-2
CDR3: CSASVQGSGELFF
DNA: TGCAGTGCTAGCGTCCAGGGTTCCGGGGAGCTGTTTTTT

size: once
V: TRBV12-3/TRBV12-4
D: .
J: TRBJ2-6
CDR3: CASRLGVTGANVLTF
DNA: TGTGCCAGCAGATTGGGGGTAACTGGGGCCAACGTCCTGACTTTC

size: .
V: TRBV29-1
D: .
J: TRBJ2-7
CDR3: CSEPLAVGAYEQYF
DNA: TGCAGCGAACCGTTGGCAGTCGGAGCCTACGAGCAGTACTTC

size: few
V: TRBV11-2
D: TRBD2
J: TRBJ2-1
CDR3: CASSLRISGSTHHSYNEQFF
DNA: TGTGCCAGCAGCTTACGAATTAGCGGGAGCACCCATCACTCCTACAATGAGCAGTTCTTC

size: few
V: TRBV10-3
D: .
J: TRBJ2-3
CDR3: CASYKDSTDTQYF
DNA: TGTGCCTCATACAAGGACAGCACAGATACGCAGTATTTT

size: few
V: TRBV4-1
D: .
J: TRBJ2-2
CDR3: CASSQVGNPTGELFF
DNA: TGCGCCAGCAGCCAAGTCGGGAACCCCACCGGGGAGCTGTTTTTT

size: .
V: TRBV4-1
D: .
J: TRBJ1-1
CDR3: CASTALGLNTEAFF
DNA: TGCGCCAGCACTGCATTAGGGCTGAACACTGAAGCTTTCTTT

size: many
V: TRBV7-2
D: .
J: TRBJ1-1
CDR3: CASNLQGGARAFF
DNA: TGTGCCAGCAATCTACAGGGAGGGGCGAGAGCTTTCTTT

size: few
V: TRBV6-1
D: .
J: TRBJ1-6
CDR3: CASRSQGGNSPLHF
DNA: TGTGCCAGCAGGTCACAGGGAGGTAATTCACCCCTCCACTTT

size: .
V: TRBV6-1
D: TRBD2
J: TRBJ2-3
CDR3: CASRSTSGGIPTDTQYF
DNA: TGTGCCAGCAGATCCACTAGCGGGGGGATACCCACAGATACGCAGTATTTT

size: many
V: TRBV12-3/TRBV12-4
D: .
J: TRBJ2-7
CDR3: CASSFRERYEQYF
DNA: TGTGCCAGCAGTTTCCGGGAGCGGTACGAGCAGTACTTC

size: .
V: TRBV12-3/TRBV12-4
D: TRBD1
J: TRBJ1-1
CDR3: CASRWRQGVEAFF
DNA: TGTGCCAGCAGATGGAGACAGGGGGTTGAAGCTTTCTTT

size: .
V: TRBV7-8
D: .
J: TRBJ1-1
CDR3: CASSFRRGGTEAFF
DNA: TGTGCCAGCAGCTTTCGTAGGGGAGGGACTGAAGCTTTCTTT

size: .
V: TRBV20-1
D: TRBD2
J: TRBJ2-1
CDR3: CSAPPLSGRRPKQFF
DNA: TGCAGTGCTCCCCCCCTTAGCGGGAGGCGGCCAAAGCAGTTCTTC

size: .
V: TRBV6-2/TRBV6-3
D: .
J: TRBJ2-7
CDR3: CASSHLDVAYEQYF
DNA: TGTGCCAGCAGTCACCTCGACGTAGCCTACGAGCAGTACTTC

size: few
V: TRBV6-5
D: TRBD1
J: TRBJ2-7
CDR3: CASSSGQGRLRYF
DNA: TGTGCCAGCAGTTCGGGACAGGGGCGCCTTCGGTACTTC

size: .
V: TRBV18
D: .
J: TRBJ2-7
CDR3: CASSPGVSEQYF
DNA: TGTGCCAGCTCCCCCGGCGTCTCCGAGCAGTACTTC

size: few
V: TRBV12-3/TRBV12-4
D: .
J: TRBJ1-4
CDR3: CASRRSGTNEKLFF
DNA: TGTGCCAGCAGGCGATCTGGAACTAATGAAAAACTGTTTTTT

size: few
V: TRBV5-5
D: TRBD2
J: TRBJ2-7
CDR3: CASSWNLAEAPLYEQYF
DNA: TGTGCCAGCAGCTGGAATCTAGCGGAGGCCCCCCTCTACGAGCAGTACTTC

size: few
V: TRBV7-8
D: .
J: TRBJ2-4
CDR3: CASSPQVGVAKNIQYF
DNA: TGTGCCAGCAGCCCCCAGGTGGGGGTAGCCAAAAACATTCAGTACTTC

size: many
V: TRBV27
D: .
J: TRBJ2-1
CDR3: CASSFVGENEQFF
DNA: TGTGCCAGCAGTTTTGTCGGGGAGAATGAGCAGTTCTTC

size: few
V: TRBV12-3/TRBV12-4
D: TRBD2
J: TRBJ2-2
CDR3: CASRRTSGSTGELFF
DNA: TGTGCCAGCAGACGTACTAGCGGGAGTACCGGGGAGCTGTTTTTT

size: few
V: TRBV12-3/TRBV12-4
D: .
J: TRBJ2-2
CDR3: CASRRSGELFF
DNA: TGTGCCAGCAGGCGGTCCGGGGAGCTGTTTTTT

size: .
V: TRBV5-1
D: TRBD1
J: TRBJ2-1
CDR3: CASSRFGTGSYNEQFF
DNA: TGCGCCAGCAGCCGGTTCGGGACAGGGTCCTACAATGAGCAGTTCTTC

size: .
V: TRBV28
D: .
J: TRBJ2-3
CDR3: CASSLQPDRTDTQYF
DNA: TGTGCCAGCAGTTTACAACCGGATCGCACAGATACGCAGTATTTT

size: .
V: TRBV15
D: .
J: TRBJ1-1
CDR3: CATSRDLGASTEAFF
DNA: TGTGCCACCAGCAGAGATTTGGGAGCGAGCACTGAAGCTTTCTTT

size: few
V: TRBV20-1
D: .
J: TRBJ2-7
CDR3: CSARDRNRRPEQYF
DNA: TGCAGTGCTAGAGATCGGAACAGGAGGCCCGAGCAGTACTTC

size: few
V: TRBV2
D: .
J: TRBJ2-5
CDR3: CASSSIQRQETQYF
DNA: TGTGCCAGCAGTTCCATCCAAAGGCAGGAGACCCAGTACTTC

size: .
V: TRBV5-6
D: .
J: TRBJ2-5
CDR3: CASSLGGFQETQYF
DNA: TGTGCCAGCAGCTTGGGCGGGTTTCAAGAGACCCAGTACTTC

size: .
V: TRBV6-5
D: .
J: TRBJ1-2
CDR3: CASSYSEGYGYTF
DNA: TGTGCCAGCAGTTACTCCGAGGGCTATGGCTACACCTTC

size: .
V: TRBV6-2/TRBV6-3
D: TRBD2
J: TRBJ2-5
CDR3: CASSTYSGTAVWGTQYF
DNA: TGTGCCAGCAGCACCTACAGCGGGACGGCGGTTTGGGGGACCCAGTACTTC

size: .
V: TRBV7-2
D: .
J: TRBJ2-2
CDR3: CASSLGYSYTGELFF
DNA: TGTGCCAGCAGCTTAGGGTACTCCTACACCGGGGAGCTGTTTTTT

size: many
V: TRBV7-2
D: TRBD1
J: TRBJ2-1
CDR3: CASSFGTGEYEQFF
DNA: TGTGCCAGCAGCTTCGGGACAGGAGAATATGAGCAGTTCTTC

size: .
V: TRBV7-9
D: .
J: TRBJ2-3
CDR3: CATRRSRSTDTQYF
DNA: TGTGCCACCAGACGAAGCCGTAGCACAGATACGCAGTATTTT